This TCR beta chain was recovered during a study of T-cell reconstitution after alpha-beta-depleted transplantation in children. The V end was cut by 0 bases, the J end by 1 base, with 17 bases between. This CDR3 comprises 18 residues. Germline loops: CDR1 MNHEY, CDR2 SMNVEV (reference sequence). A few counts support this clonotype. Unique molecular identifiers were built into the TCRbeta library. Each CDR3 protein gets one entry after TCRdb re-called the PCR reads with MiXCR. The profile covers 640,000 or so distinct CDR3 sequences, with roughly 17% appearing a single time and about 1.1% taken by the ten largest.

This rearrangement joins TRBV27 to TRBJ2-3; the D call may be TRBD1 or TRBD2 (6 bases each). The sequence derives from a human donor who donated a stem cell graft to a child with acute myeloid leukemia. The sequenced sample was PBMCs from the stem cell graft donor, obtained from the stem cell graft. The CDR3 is CASSLSLGAGGGTDTQYF. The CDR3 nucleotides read TGTGCCAGCAGTTTATCGTTGGGGGCAGGAGGGGGCACAGATACGCAGTATTTT.